This T cell receptor (beta chain) was sequenced during a study of blood T cell repertoires in COVID-19. On the study more broadly: Spain, Italy and the United States supplied samples that represented acute and convalescent COVID-19. Sources were T cells, B-cell-depleted T cells, or PBMCs; the material itself was cDNA or gDNA.

Authors' methods: Amplification from reference gene primers served as the basis for estimated nucleated cell counts. Clones were sequenced by immunoSEQ multiplex PCR, and TCRdb holds only the in-frame ones, with some missing. That table supplies the V and J calls and clone size; D and trimming were determined from the DNA. The data contain about 240,000 clones, over 80% of them singletons. This CDR3 is 14 amino acids long. V was cut by 7 bases and J by 6 bases, with 15 bases left in between. CDR1 is LGHDT, CDR2 YNNKEL, per germline (reference sequence). The sequencing input was peripheral blood. The source is a man aged 25 to 45 who had recovered from COVID-19. The chain links TRBV3-1 (or the pseudogene TRBV3-2) to TRBJ2-2; a weak D match, TRBD2 (5 bases). DNA for the CDR3: TGTGCCAGCACCCCCTCGTGGGAGCCCGGGGAGCTGTTTTTT. It translates to CASTPSWEPGELFF.